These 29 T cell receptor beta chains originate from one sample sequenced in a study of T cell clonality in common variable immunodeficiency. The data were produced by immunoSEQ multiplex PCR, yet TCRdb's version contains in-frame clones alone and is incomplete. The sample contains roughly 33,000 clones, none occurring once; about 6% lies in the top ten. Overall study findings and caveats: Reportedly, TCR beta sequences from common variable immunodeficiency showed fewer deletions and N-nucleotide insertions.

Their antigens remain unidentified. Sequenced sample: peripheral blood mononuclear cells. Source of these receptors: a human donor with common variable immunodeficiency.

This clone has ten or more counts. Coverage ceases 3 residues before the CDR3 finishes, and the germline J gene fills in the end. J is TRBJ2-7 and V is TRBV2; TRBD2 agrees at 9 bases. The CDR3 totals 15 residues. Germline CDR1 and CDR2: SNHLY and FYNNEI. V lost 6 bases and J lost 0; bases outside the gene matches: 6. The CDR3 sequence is CASRSSGGLSYEQYF. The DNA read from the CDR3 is TGTGCCAGCAGGTCCAGCGGGGGGCTCTCCTACGAG.

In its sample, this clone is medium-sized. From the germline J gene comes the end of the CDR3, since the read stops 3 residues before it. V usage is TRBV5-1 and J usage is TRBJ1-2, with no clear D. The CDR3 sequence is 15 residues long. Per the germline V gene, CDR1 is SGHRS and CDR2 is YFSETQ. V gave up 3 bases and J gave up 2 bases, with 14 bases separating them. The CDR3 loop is CASSSYMGRNYGYTF. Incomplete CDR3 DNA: TGCGCCAGCAGCTCCTATATGGGCAGGAACTATGGC.

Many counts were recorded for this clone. The CDR3 sequence is CASSQEGAGGFTDTQYF. The sequenced part of the CDR3 DNA is TGTGCCAGCAGCCAAGAGGGAGCGGGGGGGTTCACAGATACG. The chain is built from TRBV4-2 and TRBJ2-3, with 10 positions matching TRBD2. The observed sequence ends 3 residues before the CDR3 terminus, with the missing tail filled in from the germline J gene. The junction had 5 bases not matched to a gene; V was cut back by 0 bases and J by 2 bases. The germline V gene has CDR1 LGHNA and CDR2 YNFKEQ. CDR3 size: 17 residues.

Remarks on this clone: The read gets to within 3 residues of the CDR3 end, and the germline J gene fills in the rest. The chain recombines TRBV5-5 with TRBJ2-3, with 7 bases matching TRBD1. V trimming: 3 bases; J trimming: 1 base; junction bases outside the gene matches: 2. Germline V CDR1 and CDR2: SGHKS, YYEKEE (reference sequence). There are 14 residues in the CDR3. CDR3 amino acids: CASSYTGGTDTQYF. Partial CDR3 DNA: TGTGCCAGCAGCTACACAGGGGGCACAGATACG.

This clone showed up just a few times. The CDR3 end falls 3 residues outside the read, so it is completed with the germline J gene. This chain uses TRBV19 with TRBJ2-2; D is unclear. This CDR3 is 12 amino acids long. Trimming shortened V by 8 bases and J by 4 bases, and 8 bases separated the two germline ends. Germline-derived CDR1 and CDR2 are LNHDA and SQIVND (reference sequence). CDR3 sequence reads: CASAPGTGELFF. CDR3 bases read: TGTGCCAGTGCGCCAGGCACCGGGGAG.

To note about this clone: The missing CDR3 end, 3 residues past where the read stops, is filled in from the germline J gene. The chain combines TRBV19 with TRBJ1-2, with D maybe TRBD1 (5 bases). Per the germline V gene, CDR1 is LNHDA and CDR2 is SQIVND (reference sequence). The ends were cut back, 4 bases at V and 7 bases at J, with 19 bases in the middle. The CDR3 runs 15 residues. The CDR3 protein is CASSSRDYIIPGYTF. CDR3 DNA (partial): TGTGCCAGTAGTAGCCGGGACTACATAATCCCTGGC.

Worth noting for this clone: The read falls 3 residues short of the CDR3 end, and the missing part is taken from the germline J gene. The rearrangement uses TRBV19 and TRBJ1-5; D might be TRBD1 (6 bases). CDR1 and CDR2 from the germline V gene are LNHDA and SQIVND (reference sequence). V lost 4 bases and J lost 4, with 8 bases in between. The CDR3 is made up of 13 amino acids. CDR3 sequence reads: CASSKQGNQPQHF. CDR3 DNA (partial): TGTGCCAGTAGTAAACAGGGAAATCAGCCC.

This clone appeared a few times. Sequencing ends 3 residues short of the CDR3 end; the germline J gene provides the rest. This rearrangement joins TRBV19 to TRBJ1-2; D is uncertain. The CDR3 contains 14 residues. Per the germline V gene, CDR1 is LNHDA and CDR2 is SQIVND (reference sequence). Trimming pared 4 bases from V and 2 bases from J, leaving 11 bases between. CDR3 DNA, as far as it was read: TGTGCCAGTAGTAGCAGGTTCTGGAACTATGGC. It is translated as CASSSRFWNYG. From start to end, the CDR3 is CASSSRFWNYGYTF.

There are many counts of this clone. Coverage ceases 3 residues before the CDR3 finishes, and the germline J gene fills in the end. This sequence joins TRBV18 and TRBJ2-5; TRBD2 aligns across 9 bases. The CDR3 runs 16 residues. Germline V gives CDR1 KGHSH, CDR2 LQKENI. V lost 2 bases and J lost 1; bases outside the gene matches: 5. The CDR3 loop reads CASSPGSGGIQETQYF. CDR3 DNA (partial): TGTGCCAGCTCACCAGGGAGCGGGGGGATCCAAGAGACC.

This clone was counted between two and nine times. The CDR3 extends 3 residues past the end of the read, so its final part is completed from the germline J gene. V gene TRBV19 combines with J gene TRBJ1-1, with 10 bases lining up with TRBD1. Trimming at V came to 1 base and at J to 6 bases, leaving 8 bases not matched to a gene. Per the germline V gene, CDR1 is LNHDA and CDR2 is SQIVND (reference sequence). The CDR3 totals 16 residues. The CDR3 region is CASSIARGQGRPEAFF. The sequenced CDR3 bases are TGTGCCAGTAGTATAGCTAGGGGACAGGGGCGGCCTGAA.

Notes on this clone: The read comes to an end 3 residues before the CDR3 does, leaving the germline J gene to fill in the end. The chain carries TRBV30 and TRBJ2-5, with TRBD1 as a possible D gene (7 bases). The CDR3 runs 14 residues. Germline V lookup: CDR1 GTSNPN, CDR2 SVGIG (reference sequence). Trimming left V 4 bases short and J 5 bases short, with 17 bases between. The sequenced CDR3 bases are TGTGCCTGGAAATGGACAGGTGGAGGGGAGACC. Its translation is CAWKWTGGGET. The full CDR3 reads CAWKWTGGGETQYF.

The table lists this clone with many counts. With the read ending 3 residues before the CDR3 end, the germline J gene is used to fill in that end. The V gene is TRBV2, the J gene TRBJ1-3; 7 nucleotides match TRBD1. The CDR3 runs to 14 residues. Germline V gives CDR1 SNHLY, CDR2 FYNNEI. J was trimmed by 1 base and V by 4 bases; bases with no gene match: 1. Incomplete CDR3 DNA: TGTGCCAGCAGTGGACAGGGTTCTGGAAACACC. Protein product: CASSGQGSGNT. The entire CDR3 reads CASSGQGSGNTIYF.

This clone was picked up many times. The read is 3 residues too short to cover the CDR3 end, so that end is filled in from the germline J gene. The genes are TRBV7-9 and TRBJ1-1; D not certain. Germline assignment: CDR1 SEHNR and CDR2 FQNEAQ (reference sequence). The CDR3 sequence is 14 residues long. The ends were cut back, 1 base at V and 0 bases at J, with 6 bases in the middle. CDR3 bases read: TGTGCCAGCAGCTTAGGTGAGGTGAACACTGAA. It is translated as CASSLGEVNTE. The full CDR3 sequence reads CASSLGEVNTEAFF.

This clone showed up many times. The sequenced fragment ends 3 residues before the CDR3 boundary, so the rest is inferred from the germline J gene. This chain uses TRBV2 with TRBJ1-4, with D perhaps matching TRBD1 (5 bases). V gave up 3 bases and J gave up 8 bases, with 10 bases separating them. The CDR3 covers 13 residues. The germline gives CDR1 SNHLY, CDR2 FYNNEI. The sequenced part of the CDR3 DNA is TGTGCCAGCAGTGAGTTGGGGGGAGAAAAA. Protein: CASSELGGEK. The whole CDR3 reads CASSELGGEKLFF. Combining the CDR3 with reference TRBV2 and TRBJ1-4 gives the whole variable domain EPEVTQTPSHQVTQMGQEVILRCVPISNHLYFYWYRQILGQKVEFLVSFYNNEISEKSEIFDDQFSVERPDGSNFTLKIRSTKLEDSAMYFCASSELGGEKLFFGSGTQLSVL.

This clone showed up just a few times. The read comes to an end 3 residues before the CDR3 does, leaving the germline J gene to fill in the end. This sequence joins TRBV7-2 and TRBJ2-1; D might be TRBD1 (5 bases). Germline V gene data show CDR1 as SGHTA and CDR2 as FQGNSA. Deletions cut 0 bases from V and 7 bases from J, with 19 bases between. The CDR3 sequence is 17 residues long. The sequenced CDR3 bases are TGTGCCAGCAGCTTAGCTGGGGCAGGGAACATGATAAATGAG. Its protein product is CASSLAGAGNMINE. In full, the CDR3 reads CASSLAGAGNMINEQFF.

CDR3 loop: CASREGGGPYNEQFF. Incomplete CDR3 DNA: TGCGCCAGCAGGGAAGGGGGTGGGCCGTACAATGAG. This sequence joins TRBV5-1 and TRBJ2-1, with D perhaps TRBD1 (6 bases). The read ends 3 residues shy of where the CDR3 ends; the end is completed using the germline J gene. CDR1 and CDR2 (germline): SGHRS, YFSETQ. V lost 5 bases and J lost 4, with 16 bases in between. This CDR3 region has 15 residues. Full variable domain (remainder filled in from reference TRBV5-1 and TRBJ2-1): KAGVTQTPRYLIKTRGQQVTLSCSPISGHRSVSWYQQTPGQGLQFLFEYFSETQRNKGNFPGRFSGRQFSNSRSEMNVSTLELGDSALYLCASREGGGPYNEQFFGPGTRLTVL.

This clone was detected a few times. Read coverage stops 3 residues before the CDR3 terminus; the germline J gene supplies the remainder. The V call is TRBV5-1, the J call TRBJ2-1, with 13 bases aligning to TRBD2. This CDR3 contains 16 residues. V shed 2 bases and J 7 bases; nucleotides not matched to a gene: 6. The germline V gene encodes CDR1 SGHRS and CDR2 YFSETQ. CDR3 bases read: TGCGCCAGCAGCTTTATACTAGCGGGGGGGCGGAATGAG. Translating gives CASSFILAGGRNE. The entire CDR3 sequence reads CASSFILAGGRNEQFF.

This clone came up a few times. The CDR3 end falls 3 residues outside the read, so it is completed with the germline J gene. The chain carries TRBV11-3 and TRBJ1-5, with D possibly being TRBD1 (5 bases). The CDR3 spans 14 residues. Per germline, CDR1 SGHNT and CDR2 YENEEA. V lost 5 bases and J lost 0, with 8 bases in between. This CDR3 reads CASSTTVSNQPQHF. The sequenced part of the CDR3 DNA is TGTGCCAGCAGCACGACAGTTAGCAATCAGCCC. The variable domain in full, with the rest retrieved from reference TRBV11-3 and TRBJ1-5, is EAGVVQSPRYKIIEKKQPVAFWCNPISGHNTLYWYLQNLGQGPELLIRYENEEAVDDSQLPKDRFSAERLKGVDSTLKIQPAELGDSAVYLCASSTTVSNQPQHFGDGTRLSIL.

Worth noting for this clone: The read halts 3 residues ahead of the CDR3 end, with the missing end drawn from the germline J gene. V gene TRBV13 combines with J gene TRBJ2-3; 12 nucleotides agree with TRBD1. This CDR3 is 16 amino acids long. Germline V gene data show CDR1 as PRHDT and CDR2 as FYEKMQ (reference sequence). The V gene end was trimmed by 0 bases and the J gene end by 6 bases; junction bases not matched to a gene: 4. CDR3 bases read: TGTGCCAGCAGCTTAGGTCCGGGACAGGGGGCGGATACG. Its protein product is CASSLGPGQGADT. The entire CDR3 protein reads CASSLGPGQGADTQYF.

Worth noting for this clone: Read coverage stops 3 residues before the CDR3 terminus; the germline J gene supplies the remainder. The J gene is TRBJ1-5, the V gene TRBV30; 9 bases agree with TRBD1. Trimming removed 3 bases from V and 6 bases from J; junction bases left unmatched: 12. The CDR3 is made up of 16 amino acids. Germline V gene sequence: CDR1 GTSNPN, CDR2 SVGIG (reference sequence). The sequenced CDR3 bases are TGTGCCTGGAGCCCCGCCGGGACAGGGTTTAGTCAGCCC. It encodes CAWSPAGTGFSQP. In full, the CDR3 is CAWSPAGTGFSQPQHF.

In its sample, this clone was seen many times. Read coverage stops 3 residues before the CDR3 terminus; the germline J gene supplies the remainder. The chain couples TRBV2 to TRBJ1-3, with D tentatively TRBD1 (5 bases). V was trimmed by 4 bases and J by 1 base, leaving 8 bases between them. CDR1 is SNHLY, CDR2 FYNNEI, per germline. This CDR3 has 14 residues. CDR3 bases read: TGTGCCAGCAGTGTCAGGGCATCTGGAAACACC. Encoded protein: CASSVRASGNT. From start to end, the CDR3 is CASSVRASGNTIYF.

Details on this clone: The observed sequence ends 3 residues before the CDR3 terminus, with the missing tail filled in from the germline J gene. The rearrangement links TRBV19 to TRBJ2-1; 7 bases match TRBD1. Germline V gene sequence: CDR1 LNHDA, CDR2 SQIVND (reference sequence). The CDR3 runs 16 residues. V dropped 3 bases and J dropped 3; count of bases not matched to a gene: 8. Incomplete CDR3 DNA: TGTGCCAGTAGTATCAGACAGGGCAAAAACTACAATGAG. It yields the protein CASSIRQGKNYNE. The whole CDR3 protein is CASSIRQGKNYNEQFF. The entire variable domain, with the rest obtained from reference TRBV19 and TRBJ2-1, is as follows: DGGITQSPKYLFRKEGQNVTLSCEQNLNHDAMYWYRQDPGQGLRLIYYSQIVNDFQKGDIAEGYSVSREKKESFPLTVTSAQKNPTAFYLCASSIRQGKNYNEQFFGPGTRLTVL.

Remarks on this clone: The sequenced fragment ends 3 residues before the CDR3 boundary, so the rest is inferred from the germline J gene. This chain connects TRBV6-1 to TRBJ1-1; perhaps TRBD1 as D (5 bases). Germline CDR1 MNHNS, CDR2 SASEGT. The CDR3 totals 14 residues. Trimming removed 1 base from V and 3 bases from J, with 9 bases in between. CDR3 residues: CASSEGGEDTEAFF. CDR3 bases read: TGTGCCAGCAGTGAAGGAGGGGAGGACACTGAA.

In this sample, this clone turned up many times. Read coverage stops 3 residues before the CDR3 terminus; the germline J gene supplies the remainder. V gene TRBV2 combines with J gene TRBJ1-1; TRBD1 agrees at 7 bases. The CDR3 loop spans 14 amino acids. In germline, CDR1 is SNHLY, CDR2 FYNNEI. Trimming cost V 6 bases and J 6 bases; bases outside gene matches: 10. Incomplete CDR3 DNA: TGTGCCAGCAGGGTAGGACAGGAGCTCCCTGAA. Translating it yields CASRVGQELPE. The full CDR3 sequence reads CASRVGQELPEAFF.

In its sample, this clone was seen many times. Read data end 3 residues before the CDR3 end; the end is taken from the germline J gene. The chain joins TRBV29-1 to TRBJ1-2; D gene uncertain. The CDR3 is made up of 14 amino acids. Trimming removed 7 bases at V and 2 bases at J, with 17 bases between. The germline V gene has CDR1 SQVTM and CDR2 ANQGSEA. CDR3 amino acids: CSAARQESNYGYTF. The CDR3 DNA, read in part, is TGCAGCGCCGCCCGCCAGGAATCAAACTATGGC.

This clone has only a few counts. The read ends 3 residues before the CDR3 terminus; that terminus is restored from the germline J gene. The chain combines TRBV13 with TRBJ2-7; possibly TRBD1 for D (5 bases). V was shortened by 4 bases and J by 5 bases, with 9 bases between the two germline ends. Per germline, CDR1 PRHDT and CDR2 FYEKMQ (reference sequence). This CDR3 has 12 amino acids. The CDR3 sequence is CASSSMTDEQYF. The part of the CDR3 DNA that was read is TGTGCCAGCAGCTCGATGACAGACGAG.

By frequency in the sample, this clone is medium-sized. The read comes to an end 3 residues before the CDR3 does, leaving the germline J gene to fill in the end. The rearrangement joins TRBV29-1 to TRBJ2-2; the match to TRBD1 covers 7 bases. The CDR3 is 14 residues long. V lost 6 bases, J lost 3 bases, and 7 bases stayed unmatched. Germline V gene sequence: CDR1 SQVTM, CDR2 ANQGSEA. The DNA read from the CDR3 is TGCAGCGTCTACCGGGACAGAGACACCGGGGAG. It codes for CSVYRDRDTGE. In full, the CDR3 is CSVYRDRDTGELFF.

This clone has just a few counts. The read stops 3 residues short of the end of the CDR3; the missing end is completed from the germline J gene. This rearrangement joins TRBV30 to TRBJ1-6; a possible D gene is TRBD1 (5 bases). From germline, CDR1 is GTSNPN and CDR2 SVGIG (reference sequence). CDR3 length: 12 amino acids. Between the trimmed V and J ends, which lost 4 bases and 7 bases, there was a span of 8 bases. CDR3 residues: CAWTGGNSPLHF. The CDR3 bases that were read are TGTGCCTGGACCGGGGGGAATTCACCC.

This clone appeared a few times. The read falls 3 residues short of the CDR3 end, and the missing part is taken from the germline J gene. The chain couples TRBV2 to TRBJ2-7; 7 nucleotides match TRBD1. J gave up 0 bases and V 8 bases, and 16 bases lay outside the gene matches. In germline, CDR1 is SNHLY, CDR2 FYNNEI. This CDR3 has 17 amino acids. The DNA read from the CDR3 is TGTGCCAGCCAGTTGTCGGAAGGACAGGTCCACTCCTACGAG. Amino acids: CASQLSEGQVHSYE. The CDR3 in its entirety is CASQLSEGQVHSYEQYF.